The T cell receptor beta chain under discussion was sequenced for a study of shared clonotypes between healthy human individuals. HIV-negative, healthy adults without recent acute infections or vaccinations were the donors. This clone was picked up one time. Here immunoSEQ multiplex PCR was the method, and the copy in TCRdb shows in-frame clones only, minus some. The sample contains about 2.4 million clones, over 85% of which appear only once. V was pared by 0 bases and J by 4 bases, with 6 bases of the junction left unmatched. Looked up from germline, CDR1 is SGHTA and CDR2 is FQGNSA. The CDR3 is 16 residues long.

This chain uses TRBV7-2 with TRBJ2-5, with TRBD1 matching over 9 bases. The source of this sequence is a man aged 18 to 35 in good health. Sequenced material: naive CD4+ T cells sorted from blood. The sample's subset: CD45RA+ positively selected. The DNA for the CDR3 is TGTGCCAGCAGCTTAGCGGCCACAGGGGGCTCAGAGACCCAGTACTTC. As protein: CASSLAATGGSETQYF.